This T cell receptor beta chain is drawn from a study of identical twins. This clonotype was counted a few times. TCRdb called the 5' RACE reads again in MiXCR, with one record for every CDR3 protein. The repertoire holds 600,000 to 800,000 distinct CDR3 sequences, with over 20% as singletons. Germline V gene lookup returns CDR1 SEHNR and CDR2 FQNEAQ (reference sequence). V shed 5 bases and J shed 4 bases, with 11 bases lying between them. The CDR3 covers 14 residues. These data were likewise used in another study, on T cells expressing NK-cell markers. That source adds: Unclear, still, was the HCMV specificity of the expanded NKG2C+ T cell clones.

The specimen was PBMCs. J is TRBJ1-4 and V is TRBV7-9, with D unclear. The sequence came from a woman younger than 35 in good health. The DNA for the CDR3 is TGTGCCAGCAGCCTTCCGGGGTTTAATGAAAAACTGTTTTTT. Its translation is CASSLPGFNEKLFF. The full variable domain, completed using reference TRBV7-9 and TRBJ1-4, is DTGVSQNPRHKITKRGQNVTFRCDPISEHNRLYWYRQTLGQGPEFLTYFQNEAQLEKSRLLSDRFSAERPKGSFSTLEIQRTEQGDSAMYLCASSLPGFNEKLFFGSGTQLSVL.